The sequence of this T cell receptor beta chain was determined in a study of cytomegalovirus exposure and HLA in healthy donors. Primers included in the PCR were 60 Vbeta and 13 Jbeta primers. TCRdb keeps only in-frame clones here, not all; method: immunoSEQ multiplex PCR. This sample has about 200,000 clones, with over 80% found just once. Details on this clone: Its antigen remains unidentified.

V was pared by 1 base and J by 2 bases, with 12 bases between. Germline CDR1 and CDR2: LGHNA and YNFKEQ. CDR3 length equals 15 residues. Study conclusions and caveats: Among CMV-associated TCR beta chains, most appeared HLA-restricted in a later analysis. The listing of roughly 160 TCR beta chains classed them as cytomegalovirus-associated.

This receptor was identified in a boy between 2 and 10 years old in good health and CMV-seronegative. The sample consisted of PBMCs. J is TRBJ2-7 and V is TRBV4-2; D is perhaps TRBD2 (6 bases). CDR3 DNA: TGTGCCAGCAGCCAAGGGGTAGCGGAAACCTACGAGCAGTACTTC. Encoded protein: CASSQGVAETYEQYF.